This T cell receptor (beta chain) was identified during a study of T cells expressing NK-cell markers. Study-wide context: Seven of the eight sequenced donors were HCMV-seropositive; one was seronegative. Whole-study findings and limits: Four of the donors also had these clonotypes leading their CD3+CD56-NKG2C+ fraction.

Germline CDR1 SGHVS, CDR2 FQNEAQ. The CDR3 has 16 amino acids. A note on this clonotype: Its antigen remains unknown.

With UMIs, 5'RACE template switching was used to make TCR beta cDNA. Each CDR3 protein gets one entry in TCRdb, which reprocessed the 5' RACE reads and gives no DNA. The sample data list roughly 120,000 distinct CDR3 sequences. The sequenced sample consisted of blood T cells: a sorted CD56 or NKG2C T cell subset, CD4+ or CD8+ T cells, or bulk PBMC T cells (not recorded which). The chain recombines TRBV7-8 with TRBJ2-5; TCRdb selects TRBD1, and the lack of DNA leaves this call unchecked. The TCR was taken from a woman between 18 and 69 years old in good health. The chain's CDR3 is CASASPYGGNLETQYF.